This record covers a single T cell receptor (beta chain). After removal of 1 base from V and 5 bases from J, the junction contained 8 bases not matched to a gene. The CDR3 is 17 amino acids. Looked up from germline, CDR1 is SGHRS and CDR2 is YFSETQ. The data are from a study of T cell changes during pregnancy in multiple sclerosis. Using immunoSEQ multiplex PCR, the repertoire was profiled, and TCRdb retains in-frame clones only, with some absent. The sample has about 120,000 clones, around 93% seen once. The material sequenced was peripheral blood, taken before pregnancy. The origin of this receptor is a female donor with multiple sclerosis, enrolled in a pregnancy study. The chain combines TRBV5-1 with TRBJ2-1, with 11 bases identical to TRBD2. The CDR3 sequence is CASSLLLAGEGDNEQFF. The CDR3 DNA reads as TGCGCCAGCAGCTTGTTACTAGCGGGAGAGGGTGACAATGAGCAGTTCTTC.